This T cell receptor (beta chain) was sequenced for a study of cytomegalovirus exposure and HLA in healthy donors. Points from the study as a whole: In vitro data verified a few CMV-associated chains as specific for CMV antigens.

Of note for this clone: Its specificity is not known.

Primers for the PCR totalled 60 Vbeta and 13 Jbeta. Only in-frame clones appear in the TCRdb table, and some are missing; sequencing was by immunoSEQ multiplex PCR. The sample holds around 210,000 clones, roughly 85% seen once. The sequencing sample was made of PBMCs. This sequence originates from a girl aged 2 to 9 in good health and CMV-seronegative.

This CDR3 reads CASSLTRDRVEKLFF. CDR3 nucleotide sequence: TGTGCCAGTAGTTTGACTCGGGACAGGGTTGAAAAACTGTTTTTT. This chain uses TRBV19 with TRBJ1-4, with 9 nucleotides matching TRBD1. The CDR3 contains 15 residues. Germline V gene sequence: CDR1 LNHDA, CDR2 SQIVND (reference sequence). Trimming cost V 5 bases and J 7 bases; bases outside gene matches: 8.